In its sample, the clone carrying this T cell receptor beta chain was seen once. This sample is drawn from a study of T cell changes during pregnancy in multiple sclerosis. Germline values: CDR1 KGHSH, CDR2 LQKENI. Trimming took 1 base from V and 3 from J, leaving 12 bases between them. The CDR3 has 15 amino acids. Profiling relied on immunoSEQ multiplex PCR, and the TCRdb table lists in-frame clones only, not all of them. Of over 40,000 clones in the sample, about 93% are singletons; the top ten hold 0.2% to 0.3%. The chain employs TRBV18 and TRBJ1-1; maybe TRBD1 (6 bases). This sequence was found in a female donor with multiple sclerosis, enrolled in a pregnancy study. The input for sequencing was CD4+ T cells from peripheral blood mononuclear cells, taken in the second trimester of pregnancy. CDR3 amino acids: CASSPRATGDTEAFF. For the CDR3, the DNA is TGTGCCAGCTCACCACGGGCGACAGGCGACACTGAAGCTTTCTTT.